The rows below give T cell receptor beta chains drawn from one sample of a study of CD8 T cells in Susac syndrome. TCRdb reprocessed the immunoSEQ multiplex PCR reads via MiXCR and lists one record per CDR3 protein. Among 95,000 to 150,000 distinct CDR3 sequences listed, just under 95% were seen once. The sample taken for sequencing was CD8+ T cells from PBMCs. All receptors come from a human donor with Susac syndrome. Both conserved end residues are trimmed from each CDR3.

V	J	CDR3
TRBV4-2	TRBJ2-1	ASSPPQSSYNEQF
TRBV11-2	TRBJ1-1	ASSLVDPEAF
TRBV29-1	TRBJ1-2	SVGSVYGYT
TRBV18	TRBJ2-5	ASSTSSGGAEETQY
TRBV5-4	TRBJ2-3	ASSLGWEVGTDTQY
TRBV20-1	TRBJ2-5	SADDPEGQY
TRBV29-1	TRBJ2-1	SVDPGQGALNEQF
TRBV20-1	TRBJ2-5	SAREGLAGQETQY
TRBV6-6	TRBJ2-7	ASRGQGVYEQY
TRBV28	TRBJ2-7	ASSVRGAYEQY
TRBV7-9	TRBJ1-2	ASSPKRGLGYGYT
TRBV12-3/TRBV12-4	TRBJ2-1	ASSWDFSSYNEQF
TRBV29-1	TRBJ2-2	SVVQGAGELF
TRBV6-5	TRBJ2-1	ASSMTGEKGNEQF
TRBV20-1	TRBJ2-2	SAVRSLPGELF
TRBV3-1	TRBJ1-5	ASSQGGQSNQPQH
TRBV29-1	TRBJ2-5	SVQHITPTAQETQY
TRBV6-5	TRBJ2-7	ASSWTSAAYEQY
TRBV3-1	TRBJ2-7	ASSPPRGGDSYEQY
TRBV18	TRBJ2-7	ASSPPGRGAYEQY
TRBV5-1	TRBJ2-6	ASNVRSSGANVLT
TRBV7-9	TRBJ2-7	ASSPGTGGLDDYEQY
TRBV29-1	TRBJ2-5	SVDGLAGGWQETQY
TRBV20-1	TRBJ1-2	SAWTGEDYGYT
TRBV23-1	TRBJ1-4	ASSRSEMKLF
TRBV9	TRBJ2-1	ASSEGWSSYNEQF
TRBV19	TRBJ1-5	ASKAAEFYSNQPQH
TRBV6-1	TRBJ2-5	ASSELRGGAETQY
TRBV15	TRBJ2-3	ATSRDWGSDTQY
TRBV11-2	TRBJ2-5	ASSLLVEETQY
TRBV11-2	TRBJ1-1	ASSTTGMNTEAF
TRBV25-1	TRBJ2-7	ASSPRQDRGYSYEQY
TRBV20-1	TRBJ2-7	SARGRDGPYEQY
TRBV29-1	TRBJ1-2	SVVPSDRDGYT
TRBV25-1	TRBJ1-4	ASGTFGSEKLF
TRBV27	TRBJ2-5	ASSLGDRGEETQY
TRBV6-5	TRBJ2-7	ASSPSWSYEQY
TRBV7-2	TRBJ1-2	ASSLPRDYGYT
TRBV7-9	TRBJ2-7	ASSSRATAGEQY
TRBV18	TRBJ2-2	ASSPPLREATGELF
TRBV20-1	TRBJ1-2	SARDSRAGNYGYT
TRBV5-1	TRBJ2-7	ASSLGSGAAYEQY
TRBV3-1	TRBJ2-1	ASSPETSAYNEQF
TRBV9	TRBJ2-3	ASSIQARGPTDTQY
TRBV12-3/TRBV12-4	TRBJ2-1	ASSSQGPLYNEQF
TRBV27	TRBJ2-7	ASSSGHDRHYEQY
TRBV27	TRBJ2-5	ASSLWPTQETQY
TRBV2	TRBJ1-2	ARSTGQETNYGYT